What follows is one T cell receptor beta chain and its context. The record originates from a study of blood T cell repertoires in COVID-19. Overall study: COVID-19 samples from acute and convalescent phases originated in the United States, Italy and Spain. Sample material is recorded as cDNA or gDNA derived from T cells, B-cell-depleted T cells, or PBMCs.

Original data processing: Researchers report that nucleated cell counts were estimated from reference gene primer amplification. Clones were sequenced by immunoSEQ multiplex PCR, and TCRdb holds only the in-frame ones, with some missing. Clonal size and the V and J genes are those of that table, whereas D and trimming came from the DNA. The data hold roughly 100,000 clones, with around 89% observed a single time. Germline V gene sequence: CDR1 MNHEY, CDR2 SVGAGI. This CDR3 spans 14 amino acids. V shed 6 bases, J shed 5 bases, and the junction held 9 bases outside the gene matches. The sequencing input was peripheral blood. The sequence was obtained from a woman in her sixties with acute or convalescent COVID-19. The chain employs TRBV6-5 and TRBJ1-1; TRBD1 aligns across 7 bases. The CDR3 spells CASSINRGKTEAFF. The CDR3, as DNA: TGTGCCAGCAGCATCAACAGGGGAAAAACTGAAGCTTTCTTT.